One TCR beta chain is described in this entry. Each donor's status was that of a healthy bone marrow donor. The sample is drawn from a study of cytomegalovirus exposure and HLA in healthy donors. The germline CDR1 and CDR2 sequences are LNHDA and SQIVND (reference sequence). Unmatched junction bases numbered 12, after V lost 3 bases and J lost 8 bases. The CDR3 length is 16 residues. PCR employed 60 Vbeta and 13 Jbeta primers. Here immunoSEQ multiplex PCR was the method, and the copy in TCRdb shows in-frame clones only, minus some. The table lists about 89,000 clones, around 85% of them singletons, with 7.4% in the top ten.

This receptor was taken from a man in his forties in good health and CMV-seropositive. The chain is built from TRBV19 and TRBJ2-3, with TRBD2 identical over 9 bases. Input material: PBMCs. In DNA, the CDR3 is TGTGCCAGTAGTATCTATACTAGCGGGTCCCAGAGTACGCAGTATTTT. Translated: CASSIYTSGSQSTQYF.